What follows is one T cell receptor (beta chain) and its context. The antigen is undetermined. TCRdb's copy holds only in-frame clones and misses some; the assay was immunoSEQ multiplex PCR. The top ten clones hold approximately 0.8% of a sample with tens of thousands of clones, 80% of them seen once. These data come from a study of T cell clones after liver transplantation. As for the study in general: TCRbeta sequencing after a pre-transplant mixed lymphocyte reaction identified graft-donor-reactive clones, later tracked in post-transplant blood. Standard immunosuppression, with no induction, continued until 12-24 months after transplant. Findings of the study overall: Donor-reactive sequences fell more than third party-reactive ones, suggesting partial deletion.

CDR1 and CDR2 (germline): MGHRA, YSYEKL. The CDR3 spans 15 residues. V was pared by 4 bases and J by 8 bases, with 18 bases between. The rearrangement joins TRBV4-1 to TRBJ1-3; D gene unclear. Material: CD4+ T cells from blood, obtained 12 months after liver transplant. The clonotype was recovered from a human patient who received a liver transplant. The T cells may come from the graft donor. The CDR3 here is CASSPPPGVSDTIYF. The CDR3 DNA sequence: TGCGCCAGCAGCCCACCTCCCGGGGTCTCGGACACCATATATTTT.